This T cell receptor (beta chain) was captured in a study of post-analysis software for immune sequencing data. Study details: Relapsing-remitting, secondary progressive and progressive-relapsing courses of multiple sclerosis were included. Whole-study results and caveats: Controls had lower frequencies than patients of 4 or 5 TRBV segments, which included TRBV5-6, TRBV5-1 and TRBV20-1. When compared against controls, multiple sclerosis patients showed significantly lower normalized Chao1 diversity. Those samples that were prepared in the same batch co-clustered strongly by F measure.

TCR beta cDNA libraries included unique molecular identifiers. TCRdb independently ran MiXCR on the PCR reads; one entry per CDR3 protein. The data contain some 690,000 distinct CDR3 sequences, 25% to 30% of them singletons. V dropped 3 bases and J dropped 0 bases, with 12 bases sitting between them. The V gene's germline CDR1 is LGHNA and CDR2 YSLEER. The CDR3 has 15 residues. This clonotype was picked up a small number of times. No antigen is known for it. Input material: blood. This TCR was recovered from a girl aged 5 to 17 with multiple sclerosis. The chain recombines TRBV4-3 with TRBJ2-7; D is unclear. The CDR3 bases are TGCGCCAGCAGCCACCACCATGACCCCTCCTACGAGCAGTACTTC. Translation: CASSHHHDPSYEQYF.